Presented here are 23 T cell receptor beta chains from one specimen sequenced in a study of blood T cell repertoires in COVID-19. Repertoires were generated with immunoSEQ multiplex PCR, while TCRdb's copy carries only in-frame clones and drops some. Here the sample spans roughly 380,000 clones, about 90% being singletons. Sequencing was performed on PBMCs or T cells enriched from blood (not recorded which). These receptors all come from a woman in her 30s who had recovered from COVID-19.

The chain couples TRBV11-2 to TRBJ2-3; D might be TRBD2 (6 bases). With 5 bases removed from V and 0 bases from J, the gap between germline ends came to 9 bases. The CDR3 spans 14 residues. The germline V gene has CDR1 SGHAT and CDR2 FQNNGV. CDR3 sequence: CASSRRASTDTQYF. In DNA, the CDR3 is TGTGCCAGCAGCCGGAGGGCTAGCACAGATACGCAGTATTTT.

This sequence joins TRBV18 and TRBJ1-6; D may be TRBD1 (6 bases). V lost 3 bases, J lost 7 bases, and 10 bases lay in between. The CDR3 length is 14 residues. Germline CDR1 is KGHSH and CDR2 is LQKENI. The CDR3 region has the DNA TGTGCCAGCTCACCTGCAGGGGAGAATTCACCCCTCCACTTT. It encodes CASSPAGENSPLHF.

For this clone: This sample also contains other DNA sequences that code for the same CDR3. The gene calls are TRBV3-1 (or the pseudogene TRBV3-2) and TRBJ1-1; D gene uncertain. With 1 base removed from V and 5 bases from J, the gap between germline ends came to 8 bases. The CDR3 length is 13 residues. The germline V gene has CDR1 LGHDT and CDR2 YNNKEL (reference sequence). CDR3 region: CASSQVRGTEAFF. The CDR3 nucleotides read TGTGCCAGCAGCCAAGTCCGGGGAACTGAAGCTTTCTTT.

This clone has only one observation. The chain links TRBV25-1 to TRBJ2-7, with D perhaps matching TRBD1 (6 bases). V was cut by 6 bases and J by 4 bases, with 13 bases left in between. From germline, CDR1 is MGHDK and CDR2 SYGVNS. CDR3 size: 13 residues. This chain's CDR3 is CASRGQKGYEQYF. CDR3 nucleotides: TGTGCCAGCAGGGGACAAAAAGGGTACGAGCAGTACTTC.

The chain has TRBV28 and TRBJ1-2; TRBD1 matches 8 bases. CDR1 and CDR2 from the germline V gene are MDHEN and SYDVKM. This CDR3 is 14 amino acids long. J lost 4 bases, V lost 4 bases, and 5 bases had no gene match. CDR3 region: CASSSPGGVYGYTF. CDR3 nucleotide sequence: TGTGCCAGCAGTTCCCCAGGGGGCGTCTATGGCTACACCTTC.

The chain couples TRBV28 to TRBJ1-3; TRBD1 aligns across 11 bases. J gave up 3 bases and V 6 bases, and 7 bases lay outside the gene matches. This CDR3 contains 16 residues. Germline V lookup: CDR1 MDHEN, CDR2 SYDVKM. The DNA of the CDR3 is TGTGCCAGCAGCTTCGGACAGGGGGCGTTTGGAAACACCATATATTTT. Protein sequence: CASSFGQGAFGNTIYF. Combining the CDR3 with reference TRBV28 and TRBJ1-3 gives the whole variable domain DVKVTQSSRYLVKRTGEKVFLECVQDMDHENMFWYRQDPGLGLRLIYFSYDVKMKEKGDIPEGYSVSREKKERFSLILESASTNQTSMYLCASSFGQGAFGNTIYFGEGSWLTVV.

The rearrangement links TRBV27 to TRBJ2-1; D not resolved. Germline CDR1 MNHEY, CDR2 SMNVEV (reference sequence). The CDR3 is made up of 13 amino acids. The germline V and J ends were trimmed by 4 bases and 5 bases, with 9 bases remaining between them. The CDR3 nucleotides read TGTGCCAGCAGTTACAATTCCGACAATGAGCAGTTCTTC. Its protein product is CASSYNSDNEQFF.

The chain uses TRBV19 and TRBJ2-7; 7 nucleotides agree with TRBD1. CDR1 is LNHDA, CDR2 SQIVND, per germline (reference sequence). V was clipped by 5 bases and J by 6 bases; unmatched bases: 13. CDR3 length: 15 residues. CDR3 in amino acids: CASSLDRAQGREQYF. The CDR3 coding sequence is TGTGCCAGTAGTCTTGACAGGGCGCAGGGACGCGAGCAGTACTTC.

The chain uses TRBV5-4 and TRBJ2-3; TRBD2 agrees at 7 bases. V lost 0 bases, J lost 2 bases, and 6 bases stayed unmatched. The CDR3 is 16 amino acids. Germline assignment: CDR1 SGHNT and CDR2 YYREEE (reference sequence). The DNA of the CDR3 is TGTGCCAGCAGCTTGGGGTCGGGGACTAACACAGATACGCAGTATTTT. This encodes CASSLGSGTNTDTQYF.

Here the CDR3 reads CASSSTRQGYSGYTF. The CDR3 nucleotides are TGTGCCAGCAGCTCGACGCGGCAGGGGTATAGTGGCTACACCTTC. This chain joins TRBV7-8 and TRBJ1-2, with D perhaps matching TRBD1 (6 bases). This CDR3 is 15 amino acids long. V was clipped by 4 bases and J by 7 bases, with 19 bases between them. Germline V gene data show CDR1 as SGHVS and CDR2 as FQNEAQ. Looking up the rest from reference TRBV7-8 and TRBJ1-2 gives the full variable domain: GAGVSQSPRYKVAKRGQDVALRCDPISGHVSLFWYQQALGQGPEFLTYFQNEAQLDKSGLPSDRFFAERPEGSVSTLKIQRTQQEDSAVYLCASSSTRQGYSGYTFGSGTRLTVV.

The chain couples TRBV18 to TRBJ1-5, with 7 nucleotides matching TRBD1. Germline trimming cut 0 bases from V and 6 bases from J; bases unmatched to any gene: 5. The length of the CDR3 is 15 residues. Germline-derived CDR1 and CDR2 are KGHSH and LQKENI. The CDR3 is CASSPPGRGPQPQHF. The CDR3 DNA follows: TGTGCCAGCTCACCACCTGGTAGGGGGCCTCAGCCCCAGCATTTT.

The chain joins TRBV18 to TRBJ2-1, with 7 bases lining up with TRBD1. Unmatched junction bases numbered 0, after V lost 2 bases and J lost 8 bases. Germline loops: CDR1 KGHSH, CDR2 LQKENI. The CDR3 spans 12 residues. CDR3 DNA: TGTGCCAGCTCACCAGGGACAGATGAGCAGTTCTTC. Amino acid sequence: CASSPGTDEQFF. Full variable domain (missing parts from reference TRBV18 and TRBJ2-1): NAGVMQNPRHLVRRRGQEARLRCSPMKGHSHVYWYRQLPEEGLKFMVYLQKENIIDESGMPKERFSAEFPKEGPSILRIQQVVRGDSAAYFCASSPGTDEQFFGPGTRLTVL.

CDR3 sequence: CASSEDRGHDEQFF. CDR3 DNA: TGTGCCAGCAGTGAAGACAGGGGCCACGATGAGCAGTTCTTC. This chain links TRBV6-1 with TRBJ2-1, with TRBD1 identical over 7 bases. There are 14 residues in the CDR3. The J segment lost 8 bases and the V segment lost 1 base, leaving 5 bases of the junction unmatched. Germline CDR1 reads MNHNS; CDR2 reads SASEGT.

The chain carries TRBV7-2 and TRBJ2-7, with D possibly TRBD2 on 5 matching bases. The CDR3 is 15 residues long. Between the trimmed V and J ends, which lost 2 bases and 6 bases, there was a span of 17 bases. Germline V gene lookup returns CDR1 SGHTA and CDR2 FQGNSA. In nucleotides, the CDR3 is TGTGCCAGCAGCTTACCGGGAAGGGTGAAGGTCGAGCAGTACTTC. Translation gives CASSLPGRVKVEQYF.

This clone was seen only once. J is TRBJ1-1 and V is TRBV4-1, with TRBD1 matching 8 bases. V lost 4 bases and J lost 1; bases outside the gene matches: 2. Germline CDR1 and CDR2: MGHRA and YSYEKL. The CDR3 has 14 amino acids. CDR3 region: CASSRTGTNTEAFF. For the CDR3, the DNA is TGCGCCAGCAGCCGGACAGGGACGAACACTGAAGCTTTCTTT.

The chain uses TRBV14 and TRBJ1-1; maybe TRBD1 (5 bases). The V and J ends lost 3 bases and 5 bases respectively, with 10 bases between them. The germline V gene encodes CDR1 SGHDN and CDR2 FVKESK. CDR3 length: 13 amino acids. The CDR3 sequence: CASSQQGRTEAFF. The CDR3 DNA reads as TGTGCCAGCAGCCAGCAGGGTCGAACTGAAGCTTTCTTT.

The V call is TRBV29-1, the J call TRBJ1-2, with D hard to call. The germline V gene encodes CDR1 SQVTM and CDR2 ANQGSEA. Trimming shortened V by 4 bases and J by 6 bases, and 12 bases separated the two germline ends. There are 12 residues in the CDR3. The CDR3 here is CSVVKEKNGYTF. The CDR3 DNA follows: TGCAGCGTTGTAAAGGAGAAGAATGGCTACACCTTC.

This chain joins TRBV28 and TRBJ1-3; D remains unclear. This CDR3 is 14 amino acids long. Looked up from germline, CDR1 is MDHEN and CDR2 is SYDVKM. Trimming cost V 5 bases and J 0 bases, with 8 bases left between them. The CDR3 is CASSAAASGNTIYF. The DNA for the CDR3 is TGTGCCAGCAGTGCGGCAGCCTCTGGAAACACCATATATTTT. The full variable domain, completed using reference TRBV28 and TRBJ1-3, is DVKVTQSSRYLVKRTGEKVFLECVQDMDHENMFWYRQDPGLGLRLIYFSYDVKMKEKGDIPEGYSVSREKKERFSLILESASTNQTSMYLCASSAAASGNTIYFGEGSWLTVV.

This clone occurred once. The V gene is TRBV6-5, the J gene TRBJ1-3; a weak D match, TRBD1 (5 bases). Trimming cost V 2 bases and J 8 bases, with 13 bases left between them. This CDR3 is 14 amino acids long. Germline-derived CDR1 and CDR2 are MNHEY and SVGAGI. The CDR3 reads CASSYGSDTDTIYF. The CDR3 coding sequence is TGTGCCAGCAGTTACGGGTCGGACACGGACACCATATATTTT.

This clone was recorded only once. The V gene is TRBV5-6, the J gene TRBJ2-1; a possible D gene is TRBD2 (6 bases). Germline V gene sequence: CDR1 SGHDT, CDR2 YYEEEE. CDR3 length equals 15 residues. Trimming cost V 5 bases and J 7 bases, with 19 bases left between them. CDR3 sequence: CASRTLAAISNEQFF. In nucleotides, the CDR3 is TGTGCCAGCAGAACACTAGCTGCTATCTCTAATGAGCAGTTCTTC.

This clone was observed once. J is TRBJ2-6 and V is TRBV7-6; 7 bases align to TRBD1. From germline, CDR1 is SGHVS and CDR2 FNYEAQ. After removal of 5 bases from V and 2 bases from J, the junction contained 9 bases not matched to a gene. The CDR3 is made up of 17 amino acids. Here the CDR3 reads CASSRDRVNPGANVLTF. DNA for the CDR3: TGTGCCAGCAGCAGAGACAGGGTAAACCCTGGGGCCAACGTCCTGACTTTC.

This chain links TRBV7-2 with TRBJ2-4; 7 positions match TRBD1. The V segment lost 1 base and the J segment 7 bases; nucleotides outside the gene matches: 7. This CDR3 has 15 residues. Germline V gives CDR1 SGHTA, CDR2 FQGNSA. CDR3 coding DNA: TGTGCCAGCAGCTTAGATGGGGGACAGTGGAACATTCAGTACTTC. Protein: CASSLDGGQWNIQYF.

The CDR3 region is CASSPGHSSYNEQFF. Written as DNA, the CDR3 is TGTGCCAGCAGCCCGGGACATAGCTCCTACAATGAGCAGTTCTTC. The V gene is TRBV5-8, the J gene TRBJ2-1, with D perhaps matching TRBD1 (6 bases). V lost 4 bases, J lost 0 bases, and 11 bases lay in between. This CDR3 contains 15 residues. CDR1 and CDR2 (germline): SGHTS, YDEGEE.